Reported below is one T cell receptor beta chain. The antigen remains undetermined. Vbeta (60) and Jbeta (13) primers were used in the PCR. Some clones are missing from TCRdb's copy, which holds only in-frame ones; the method was immunoSEQ multiplex PCR. The sample includes over 85,000 clones, around three quarters of them seen just once. This entry comes from a study of cytomegalovirus exposure and HLA in healthy donors. J lost 3 bases, V lost 2 bases, and 5 bases had no gene match. In germline, CDR1 is SGHNT, CDR2 YYREEE (reference sequence). This CDR3 contains 15 residues. Study-level findings and limits: Later on, an analysis tied approximately 15,000 TCR beta sequences to HLA alleles at 0.05 false discovery rate.

The chain uses TRBV5-4 and TRBJ2-7; 10 bases agree with TRBD1. The sequencing input was PBMCs. This clonotype was obtained from a woman in her thirties in good health and CMV-seronegative. The CDR3 nucleotides are TGTGCCAGCAGCTTAGACGGACAGGGGGTCTACGAGCAGTACTTC. This sequence encodes CASSLDGQGVYEQYF.